This T cell receptor beta chain was sequenced during a study of cytomegalovirus exposure and HLA in healthy donors. General observations from the study: An analysis was carried out later, and it reportedly showed fewer N-insertions in an Asian-associated ancestry cluster than the approximately 700-donor mean.

Amplification used 60 Vbeta primers and 13 Jbeta primers. TCRdb's table, derived via immunoSEQ multiplex PCR, lists solely in-frame clones and lacks some. The sample lists more than 150,000 clones; about 85% were seen once. Only one count was recorded for this clone. Antigen unknown. The source is a woman aged 18-29 years in good health and CMV-seronegative. Sequenced input: PBMCs.

Written as DNA, the CDR3 is TGTGCCAGCAGTTTGGCCAGCGGGAGCACCTACGAGCAGTACTTC. Its protein is CASSLASGSTYEQYF. The chain couples TRBV28 to TRBJ2-7, with 8 bases that match TRBD2. After removal of 3 bases from V and 2 bases from J, the junction contained 6 bases not matched to a gene. CDR1 MDHEN and CDR2 SYDVKM come from the germline V gene. This CDR3 spans 15 amino acids.